The clone carrying this T cell receptor (beta chain) was counted once. As yet, its antigen is unknown. PCR was performed using 60 Vbeta and 13 Jbeta primers. Only in-frame clones appear in the TCRdb table, and some are missing; sequencing was by immunoSEQ multiplex PCR. The sample has some 200,000 clones, around four fifths seen once. This CDR3 comprises 14 residues. Germline V lookup: CDR1 SGHTA, CDR2 FQGTGA. V trimming: 5 bases; J trimming: 8 bases; junction bases outside the gene matches: 10. These data belong to a study of cytomegalovirus exposure and HLA in healthy donors. Study findings and constraints: 87-base-pair reads could not separate some V segments, including TRBV6-2 and TRBV6-3. Earlier results showed most TCR beta V segments being productive about 90% or about 30% of the time.

The chain employs TRBV7-3 and TRBJ1-2, with TRBD1 matching 8 bases. The receptor comes from a woman aged 55 to 70 in good health and CMV-seropositive. The sample comprised PBMCs. The CDR3 reads CASSPQGTGLGYTF. CDR3 in DNA: TGTGCCAGCAGCCCACAGGGGACAGGTCTAGGCTACACCTTC.